A single sample gave rise to the 24 T cell receptor beta chains below, sequenced in a study of cytomegalovirus exposure and HLA in healthy donors. The PCR used 60 Vbeta and 13 Jbeta primers. The method was immunoSEQ multiplex PCR; TCRdb's version includes in-frame clones alone and lacks a portion of them. The sample records around 75,000 clones, about 80% being singletons. Sequencing used PBMCs. These receptors all stem from a man aged 35 to 55 in good health and CMV-seronegative.

Concerning this clone itself: No conserved phenylalanine or tryptophan is present at the end of the CDR3, so a read error is the likely explanation. The chain uses TRBV6-5 and TRBJ1-1, with D unresolved. CDR3 length: 12 amino acids. V was cut by 6 bases and J by 11 bases, with 16 bases left in between. The germline V gene encodes CDR1 MNHEY and CDR2 SVGAGI. The CDR3 nucleotides are TGTGCCAGCAGCACCGAAATGAATGTGGCTTTCCTT. It translates to CASSTEMNVAFL.

The CDR3 DNA follows: TGCAGCGTTGAAGATTCCAGGGCTGGAAACACCATATATTTT. Amino acids: CSVEDSRAGNTIYF. The chain combines TRBV29-1 with TRBJ1-3, with a tentative D call TRBD1 (5 bases). Germline lookup yields CDR1 SQVTM and CDR2 ANQGSEA. The CDR3 contains 14 residues. V gave up 0 bases and J gave up 2 bases, with 8 bases separating them.

This chain connects TRBV5-8 to TRBJ2-3, with 7 bases aligning to TRBD1. CDR1 is SGHTS and CDR2 is YDEGEE in the germline V gene. The CDR3 covers 15 residues. J lost 0 bases, V lost 3 bases, and 4 bases had no gene match. DNA for the CDR3: TGTGCCAGCAGCTGGGGGACAGACAGCACAGATACGCAGTATTTT. Its translation is CASSWGTDSTDTQYF.

V gene TRBV5-5 combines with J gene TRBJ1-1, with a tentative D call TRBD1 (6 bases). The V end lost 0 bases, the J end lost 3 bases, and 24 bases lay between the germline ends. Germline CDR1 reads SGHKS; CDR2 reads YYEKEE (reference sequence). CDR3 length equals 19 residues. This CDR3 is CASSLARLGANFVYTEAFF. The DNA for the CDR3 is TGTGCCAGCAGCTTGGCCCGTCTGGGGGCGAATTTCGTATACACTGAAGCTTTCTTT.

As for this clone: A read error may produce the germline difference seen at one junction end. The J gene is TRBJ1-6, the V gene TRBV7-9, with TRBD1 identical over 10 bases. Per the germline V gene, CDR1 is SEHNR and CDR2 is FQNEAQ (reference sequence). This CDR3 region has 16 residues. The CDR3 nucleotides are TGTTCCAGCAGCTTCTTTCCGGGACAGGGGACGTCACCCCTCCACTTT. Amino acid sequence: CSSSFFPGQGTSPLHF.

The chain uses TRBV13 and TRBJ2-5, with 12 bases fitting TRBD2. Unmatched junction bases numbered 6, after V lost 5 bases and J lost 5 bases. CDR3 length: 15 residues. From germline, CDR1 is PRHDT and CDR2 FYEKMQ (reference sequence). In DNA form, the CDR3 reads TGTGCCAGCAGCCCGCGACTAGCGGGGGAGGAGACCCAGTACTTC. Protein sequence: CASSPRLAGEETQYF.

The chain has TRBV7-9 and TRBJ2-3; 7 nucleotides line up with TRBD2. The ends lost 7 bases at V and 2 bases at J; junction bases unmatched: 3. Looked up from germline, CDR1 is SEHNR and CDR2 is FQNEAQ (reference sequence). The CDR3 extends over 13 amino acids. The chain's CDR3 is CASTSGPTDTQYF. The CDR3, as DNA: TGTGCCAGCACTAGCGGACCCACAGATACGCAGTATTTT.

This clone was observed a few times. V is TRBV29-1 and J is TRBJ1-4; D uncertain. Germline V lookup: CDR1 SQVTM, CDR2 ANQGSEA. V lost 4 bases and J 0 bases, leaving 9 bases between the germline ends. This CDR3 region has 14 residues. This CDR3 is CSVGAGATNEKLFF. CDR3 bases: TGCAGCGTTGGGGCAGGCGCAACTAATGAAAAACTGTTTTTT.

This clone was seen more than once but under ten times. The chain has TRBV30 and TRBJ2-5; the D gene is possibly TRBD1 (5 bases). The CDR3 covers 13 residues. The germline V gene encodes CDR1 GTSNPN and CDR2 SVGIG (reference sequence). Trimming took off 3 bases at V and 5 bases at J, with 13 bases between the two ends. The chain's CDR3 is CAWSAPGRETQYF. The CDR3 nucleotides are TGTGCCTGGAGCGCCCCAGGGCGGGAGACCCAGTACTTC.

The chain has TRBV7-6 and TRBJ1-5; D ambiguous. The ends were cut back, 2 bases at V and 3 bases at J, with 11 bases in the middle. Germline V lookup: CDR1 SGHVS, CDR2 FNYEAQ. CDR3 length: 15 amino acids. CDR3 DNA: TGTGCCAGCAGCTTATCCCGAGGGCTCAATCAGCCCCAGCATTTT. Protein: CASSLSRGLNQPQHF.

The chain combines TRBV5-6 with TRBJ2-5; unclear D gene. V lost 3 bases, J lost 1 base, and 7 bases lay in between. Germline CDR1 and CDR2: SGHDT and YYEEEE. The length of the CDR3 is 13 residues. CDR3 residues: CASSSLVQETQYF. The CDR3 bases are TGTGCCAGCAGCTCCCTAGTCCAAGAGACCCAGTACTTC.

The CDR3 bases are TGTGCCAGCGTCGAGAACTATAATTCACCCCTCCACTTT. Translated: CASVENYNSPLHF. This chain joins TRBV6-5 and TRBJ1-6; D remains ambiguous. V lost 8 bases and J lost 3, with 8 bases in between. The CDR3 extends over 13 amino acids. Germline loops: CDR1 MNHEY, CDR2 SVGAGI.

The V and J genes are TRBV6-5 and TRBJ2-5, with a tentative D call TRBD1 (5 bases). TRBJ2-7 explains the end of the DNA better; the J call may be wrong. CDR1 is MNHEY, CDR2 SVGAGI, per germline. The CDR3 sequence is 15 residues long. CDR3 sequence: CASSPAGYSSYEQYF. DNA for the CDR3: TGTGCCAGCAGCCCCGCAGGGTATAGTTCCTACGAGCAGTACTTC.

The chain has TRBV10-3 and TRBJ1-5, with D unresolved. CDR1 and CDR2 from the germline V gene are ENHRY and SYGVKD. Trimming removed 7 bases at V and 0 bases at J, with 10 bases between. The CDR3 consists of 14 residues. The CDR3 DNA reads TGTGCCATCAACCCCGGTTATAGCAATCAGCCCCAGCATTTT. Translating it yields CAINPGYSNQPQHF.

This clone was seen once. The genes are TRBV6-1 and TRBJ1-2; D possibly corresponds to TRBD1 (6 bases). V was shortened by 8 bases and J by 4 bases, with 14 bases between the two germline ends. The V gene's germline CDR1 is MNHNS and CDR2 SASEGT. The CDR3 length is 13 residues. For the CDR3, the DNA is TGTGCCAGCCACCTACAGGGTACCTATGGCTACACCTTC. Translating gives CASHLQGTYGYTF.

There are a few counts of this clone. This chain connects TRBV7-2 to TRBJ2-3; D might be TRBD1 (7 bases). The CDR3 runs 17 residues. V shed 1 base and J shed 3 bases, with 17 bases lying between them. CDR1 is SGHTA and CDR2 is FQGNSA in the germline V gene. The CDR3 reads CASSLGRYSGGTDTQYF. CDR3 DNA sequence: TGTGCCAGCAGCTTAGGAAGGTACTCAGGGGGGACAGATACGCAGTATTTT.

This sequence joins TRBV11-1 and TRBJ2-5, with D perhaps matching TRBD2 (6 bases). The end of the DNA fits TRBJ2-7 better, so the J call may be wrong. Germline V gene data show CDR1 as SGHAT and CDR2 as FQDESV (reference sequence). The CDR3 has 16 amino acids. This CDR3 is CASSSWGGGSSYEQYF. CDR3 coding DNA: TGTGCCAGCAGCTCTTGGGGAGGAGGGAGCTCCTACGAGCAGTACTTC.

The chain joins TRBV18 to TRBJ1-3; no clear D gene. V lost 1 base and J lost 0, with 7 bases in between. Germline V gene sequence: CDR1 KGHSH, CDR2 LQKENI. CDR3 length: 15 amino acids. In DNA, the CDR3 is TGTGCCAGCTCACCACGAGATAGCTCTGGAAACACCATATATTTT. It translates to CASSPRDSSGNTIYF. The full variable domain, completed using reference TRBV18 and TRBJ1-3, is NAGVMQNPRHLVRRRGQEARLRCSPMKGHSHVYWYRQLPEEGLKFMVYLQKENIIDESGMPKERFSAEFPKEGPSILRIQQVVRGDSAAYFCASSPRDSSGNTIYFGEGSWLTVV.

The chain employs TRBV9 and TRBJ1-4; 8 bases match TRBD1. This CDR3 comprises 15 residues. Looked up from germline, CDR1 is SGDLS and CDR2 is YYNGEE. V shed 4 bases and J 7 bases; nucleotides not matched to a gene: 9. As DNA, the CDR3 is TGTGCCAGCAGCCCCCAGGGGGCAATTAGTGAAAAACTGTTTTTT. This gives the protein CASSPQGAISEKLFF.

V and J are TRBV5-8 and TRBJ2-3; perhaps TRBD1 as D (5 bases). The germline V gene has CDR1 SGHTS and CDR2 YDEGEE. Trimming pared 0 bases from V and 4 bases from J, leaving 9 bases between. The CDR3 is 14 amino acids. CDR3 amino acids: CASSLGQRSDTQYF. CDR3 DNA sequence: TGTGCCAGCAGCTTGGGACAGAGGTCAGATACGCAGTATTTT.

The chain employs TRBV27 and TRBJ2-7; TRBD1 matches 7 bases. The CDR3 covers 15 residues. With V trimmed by 4 bases and J by 3 bases, 9 bases remained unmatched. In germline, CDR1 is MNHEY, CDR2 SMNVEV (reference sequence). DNA for the CDR3: TGTGCCAGCAGTTCATCAGGGGGTTTAGGCTACGAGCAGTACTTC. It translates to CASSSSGGLGYEQYF.

J is TRBJ1-5 and V is TRBV6-6, with 8 nucleotides matching TRBD1. V lost 6 bases to trimming and J lost 6 bases; unmatched junction nucleotides: 10. The CDR3 sequence is 15 residues long. The germline V gene encodes CDR1 MNHNY and CDR2 SVGAGI (reference sequence). The CDR3 loop is CASRLQGDRVQPQHF. For the CDR3, the DNA is TGTGCCAGCAGATTACAGGGGGACCGAGTTCAGCCCCAGCATTTT.

This clone was seen more than once but under ten times. The chain has TRBV4-1 and TRBJ1-1; a possible D gene is TRBD1 (6 bases). Germline CDR1 MGHRA, CDR2 YSYEKL. Trimming pared 0 bases from V and 3 bases from J, leaving 14 bases between. This CDR3 has 16 amino acids. The CDR3 DNA sequence: TGCGCCAGCAGCCAAGAACGAAGCCAGGGGCACACTGAAGCTTTCTTT. Translated, it gives CASSQERSQGHTEAFF.

This chain links TRBV19 with TRBJ2-7, with a possible D match to TRBD2 (5 bases). Trimming took off 8 bases at V and 5 bases at J, with 16 bases between the two ends. The germline CDR1 and CDR2 sequences are LNHDA and SQIVND (reference sequence). This CDR3 region has 13 residues. The CDR3 is CASLRKGSDEQYF. The DNA for the CDR3 is TGTGCCAGTCTAAGGAAGGGTAGCGACGAGCAGTACTTC.